These 32 T cell receptor beta chains share one sample of origin, sequenced in a study of T cells in tumors and immune-related adverse events. The repertoire was sequenced with immunoSEQ multiplex PCR; TCRdb's copy has only in-frame clones and lacks some. This table has approximately 720 clones, 90% appearing once. The specimen was kidney tissue, collected from a patient treated with anti-PD-1 therapy. These receptors were obtained from a female donor with metastatic renal cell carcinoma.

DNA for the CDR3: TGTGCCAGTAGTATCGCAGGGGTTGGGGCAGAAGCTTTCTTT. Translated: CASSIAGVGAEAFF. The chain joins TRBV19 to TRBJ1-1, with D maybe TRBD1 (6 bases). V dropped 3 bases and J dropped 8 bases, with 16 bases sitting between them. Germline lookup yields CDR1 LNHDA and CDR2 SQIVND (reference sequence). The CDR3 is 14 amino acids.

The CDR3 loop reads CASSLAKGQGSIGGYTF. CDR3 in DNA: TGTGCCAGCAGCTTGGCCAAGGGACAGGGGTCTATCGGTGGCTACACCTTC. The J gene is TRBJ1-2, the V gene TRBV5-4; 10 bases are shared with TRBD1. CDR1 is SGHNT and CDR2 is YYREEE in the germline V gene (reference sequence). The CDR3 consists of 17 residues. The V and J ends lost 0 bases and 7 bases, in that order; junction bases with no gene match: 12.

The chain carries TRBV5-4 and TRBJ2-3, with D tentatively TRBD1 (5 bases). The V end was cut by 0 bases, the J end by 1 base, with 12 bases between. CDR3 length equals 16 residues. Germline V gene data show CDR1 as SGHNT and CDR2 as YYREEE (reference sequence). Here the CDR3 reads CASSLAGFGGTDTQYF. CDR3 nucleotide sequence: TGTGCCAGCAGCTTGGCAGGGTTTGGGGGCACAGATACGCAGTATTTT.

The chain couples TRBV2 to TRBJ2-1; 9 bases agree with TRBD2. The CDR3 contains 15 residues. Germline V gene sequence: CDR1 SNHLY, CDR2 FYNNEI. The V segment lost 7 bases and the J segment 4 bases; nucleotides outside the gene matches: 8. CDR3 nucleotides: TGTGCCAGCACTGGAGAGCGGGGGGCATACAATGAGCAGTTCTTC. Amino acids: CASTGERGAYNEQFF.

The CDR3 coding sequence is TGTGCCAGCAGCCCAAGCCGGACTAGCGGGAAGGAGCTGTTTTTT. Protein: CASSPSRTSGKELFF. The chain recombines TRBV4-2 with TRBJ2-2; TRBD2 agrees at 12 bases. With V trimmed by 4 bases and J by 10 bases, 7 bases remained unmatched. CDR1 is LGHNA and CDR2 is YNFKEQ in the germline V gene. This CDR3 has 15 residues.

This chain uses TRBV7-2 with TRBJ2-3; D might be TRBD1 or TRBD2, each matching 5 bases. Germline CDR1 SGHTA, CDR2 FQGNSA. V lost 4 bases to trimming and J lost 10 bases, with 12 bases between them. The CDR3 extends over 12 amino acids. In DNA, the CDR3 is TGTGCCAGCAGCTCCCCGGGGCTTGCGCAGTATTTT. Its translation: CASSSPGLAQYF.

The chain is built from TRBV7-2 and TRBJ2-1, with 15 bases that match TRBD2. From germline, CDR1 is SGHTA and CDR2 FQGNSA. V was pared by 1 base and J by 7 bases, with 5 bases of the junction left unmatched. The CDR3 sequence is 17 residues long. Written as DNA, the CDR3 is TGTGCCAGCAGCTTAGGGGGGACTAGCGGGGGGTTGAATGAGCAGTTCTTC. As protein: CASSLGGTSGGLNEQFF.

This sequence joins TRBV19 and TRBJ2-3, with D perhaps matching TRBD2 (5 bases). CDR3 length: 14 amino acids. V was shortened by 6 bases and J by 1 base, with 11 bases between the two germline ends. Germline assignment: CDR1 LNHDA and CDR2 SQIVND (reference sequence). CDR3 sequence reads: CASSSEEGTDTQYF. In nucleotides, the CDR3 is TGTGCCAGTAGCTCGGAGGAGGGCACAGATACGCAGTATTTT.

The chain joins TRBV7-8 to TRBJ2-7; no clear D gene. Trimming removed 5 bases from V and 3 bases from J, with 14 bases in between. This CDR3 has 14 amino acids. In germline, CDR1 is SGHVS, CDR2 FQNEAQ. The CDR3 region has the DNA TGTGCCAGCAGCCCCCGCGGTCCAGTCTACGAGCAGTACTTC. This gives the protein CASSPRGPVYEQYF.

V is TRBV6-5 and J is TRBJ1-2, with D possibly matching TRBD1 (6 bases). Germline-derived CDR1 and CDR2 are MNHEY and SVGAGI. Trimming removed 0 bases at V and 2 bases at J, with 10 bases between. The CDR3 consists of 15 residues. DNA for the CDR3: TGTGCCAGCAGTTACTCGGGGGCGCGGAACTATGGCTACACCTTC. Amino acid sequence: CASSYSGARNYGYTF.

The chain joins TRBV11-3 to TRBJ2-5; 14 bases align to TRBD2. Germline V gene data show CDR1 as SGHNT and CDR2 as YENEEA. CDR3 length: 16 amino acids. V lost 5 bases to trimming and J lost 2 bases; unmatched junction nucleotides: 4. The CDR3 bases are TGTGCCAGCAGCGCCCGACTAGCGGGAGGGCAAGAGACCCAGTACTTC. As protein: CASSARLAGGQETQYF.

The chain is built from TRBV7-8 and TRBJ2-1; D not resolved. Trimming left V 0 bases short and J 0 bases short, with 6 bases between. The CDR3 loop spans 15 amino acids. Germline V gene lookup returns CDR1 SGHVS and CDR2 FQNEAQ. CDR3 in DNA: TGTGCCAGCAGCTTAGCGGGCAGCTCCTACAATGAGCAGTTCTTC. The encoded protein is CASSLAGSSYNEQFF.

The count of this clone is one. V is TRBV6-5 and J is TRBJ1-5; 7 nucleotides line up with TRBD1. Germline CDR1 is MNHEY and CDR2 is SVGAGI. V shed 4 bases, J shed 6 bases, and the junction held 6 bases outside the gene matches. The CDR3 extends over 14 amino acids. The CDR3 here is CASSWDSRSQPQHF. Here the CDR3 DNA reads TGTGCCAGCAGTTGGGACAGTAGGAGTCAGCCCCAGCATTTT.

DNA of the CDR3: TGTGCCAGCAGCTTGGGCGACAGATCCCACGAGCAGTACTTC. Protein sequence: CASSLGDRSHEQYF. The chain carries TRBV5-6 and TRBJ2-7; weak D call: TRBD1 (5 bases). Germline CDR1 SGHDT, CDR2 YYEEEE. V dropped 0 bases and J dropped 5 bases, with 12 bases sitting between them. This CDR3 spans 14 amino acids.

J is TRBJ2-3 and V is TRBV7-6; 12 nucleotides line up with TRBD1. CDR1 and CDR2 from the germline V gene are SGHVS and FNYEAQ. V dropped 1 base and J dropped 5; count of bases not matched to a gene: 10. This CDR3 has 18 residues. CDR3 in amino acids: CASSLGGYGTGGGDTQYF. As DNA, the CDR3 is TGTGCCAGCAGCTTAGGGGGCTATGGGACAGGGGGCGGAGATACGCAGTATTTT.

J is TRBJ1-2 and V is TRBV11-3, with 8 bases aligning to TRBD1. The V and J ends lost 5 bases and 8 bases, in that order; junction bases with no gene match: 10. The CDR3 spans 14 residues. Germline CDR1 reads SGHNT; CDR2 reads YENEEA. The CDR3 protein is CASSIGTGNGGYTF. The CDR3 nucleotides are TGTGCCAGCAGCATCGGGACAGGCAACGGGGGCTACACCTTC.

The chain combines TRBV27 with TRBJ1-1; D is perhaps TRBD1 (5 bases). V was trimmed by 5 bases and J by 1 base, leaving 26 bases between them. The CDR3 runs 19 residues. In germline, CDR1 is MNHEY, CDR2 SMNVEV (reference sequence). The CDR3 DNA sequence: TGTGCCAGCAGTCTCGACTTTTGGGGCAGGGCTAGCGGGAACACTGAAGCTTTCTTT. Protein product: CASSLDFWGRASGNTEAFF.

The chain is built from TRBV7-7 and TRBJ2-5, with 9 positions matching TRBD2. The ends lost 1 base at V and 2 bases at J; junction bases unmatched: 2. The CDR3 contains 15 residues. CDR1 and CDR2 from the germline V gene are SSHAT and FNYEAQ (reference sequence). CDR3 sequence: CASSLGLAGQETQYF. CDR3 DNA sequence: TGTGCCAGCAGCTTAGGGCTAGCGGGGCAAGAGACCCAGTACTTC.

This clone was found once. J is TRBJ1-6 and V is TRBV2; possibly TRBD1 for D (6 bases). Germline V gives CDR1 SNHLY, CDR2 FYNNEI. This CDR3 region has 16 residues. Trimming took 10 bases from V and 3 from J, leaving 19 bases between them. The CDR3 is CATQPGGGLYNSPLHF. The CDR3 DNA is TGTGCCACCCAGCCGGGGGGGGGCCTCTATAATTCACCCCTCCACTTT.

The chain recombines TRBV14 with TRBJ1-2, with unresolved D. This CDR3 contains 16 residues. Germline V CDR1 and CDR2: SGHDN, FVKESK. Trimming removed 0 bases from V and 5 bases from J, with 16 bases in between. Here the CDR3 DNA reads TGTGCCAGCAGCCAAGATCCGGCAGGCAAGACGTATGGCTACACCTTC. Its translation: CASSQDPAGKTYGYTF.

The chain has TRBV7-8 and TRBJ2-5, with 7 bases aligning to TRBD1. The V and J ends lost 8 bases and 2 bases, in that order; junction bases with no gene match: 8. Germline lookup yields CDR1 SGHVS and CDR2 FQNEAQ. The CDR3 contains 14 residues. CDR3 in amino acids: CASGIGTAQETQYF. The CDR3 DNA reads as TGTGCCAGCGGAATAGGGACAGCGCAAGAGACCCAGTACTTC. Variable domain in full (rest from reference TRBV7-8 and TRBJ2-5): GAGVSQSPRYKVAKRGQDVALRCDPISGHVSLFWYQQALGQGPEFLTYFQNEAQLDKSGLPSDRFFAERPEGSVSTLKIQRTQQEDSAVYLCASGIGTAQETQYFGPGTRLLVL.

This sequence joins TRBV5-4 and TRBJ2-6, with D unclear. Per germline, CDR1 SGHNT and CDR2 YYREEE (reference sequence). The CDR3 length is 18 residues. V was trimmed by 0 bases and J by 0 bases, leaving 13 bases between them. CDR3 region: CASSLAVGSSSGANVLTF. The CDR3 bases are TGTGCCAGCAGCTTGGCGGTAGGCAGCTCCTCTGGGGCCAACGTCCTGACTTTC.

The chain recombines TRBV10-1 with TRBJ2-1, with TRBD2 matching 10 bases. The germline V gene encodes CDR1 WNHNN and CDR2 SYGVQD (reference sequence). This CDR3 spans 15 amino acids. J lost 2 bases, V lost 4 bases, and 2 bases had no gene match. The CDR3 spells CASSGTSGAYNEQFF. The CDR3 nucleotides are TGCGCCAGCAGTGGAACTAGCGGGGCCTACAATGAGCAGTTCTTC.

This clone appeared a few times. This chain joins TRBV5-1 and TRBJ1-1; TRBD1 agrees at 9 bases. The CDR3 covers 14 residues. The J segment lost 1 base and the V segment lost 5 bases, leaving 3 bases of the junction unmatched. From germline, CDR1 is SGHRS and CDR2 YFSETQ. The CDR3 DNA is TGCGCCAGCAGACTGGGACAGGGGAACACTGAAGCTTTCTTT. Translated, it gives CASRLGQGNTEAFF.

This chain links TRBV27 with TRBJ2-1; possible D gene TRBD1, 6 bases. The CDR3 is 16 residues long. V was clipped by 3 bases and J by 4 bases, with 16 bases between them. The V gene's germline CDR1 is MNHEY and CDR2 SMNVEV (reference sequence). CDR3: CASSFLGNGQYNEQFF. The CDR3 region has the DNA TGTGCCAGCAGTTTCCTGGGTAATGGACAGTACAATGAGCAGTTCTTC.

This chain connects TRBV12-2 to TRBJ2-7; TRBD1 is the table's D call and was not checked against the DNA. TRBV12-2 constitutes a pseudogene. This CDR3 is built from 18 residues. CDR3 nucleotide sequence: TGTGCAAGTCGCTTATCAAAACGGACAGTTCCCTTTTCCTACGAGCAGTACTTC. This codes for CASRLSKRTVPFSYEQYF.

The CDR3 reads CASSIEFRSGNTIYF. The CDR3 DNA sequence: TGTGCCAGTAGTATTGAGTTTCGCTCTGGAAACACCATATATTTT. The chain joins TRBV19 to TRBJ1-3; D is undetermined. V lost 3 bases to trimming and J lost 0 bases, with 9 bases between them. The CDR3 has 15 amino acids. Germline lookup yields CDR1 LNHDA and CDR2 SQIVND (reference sequence). Combining the CDR3 with reference TRBV19 and TRBJ1-3 gives the whole variable domain DGGITQSPKYLFRKEGQNVTLSCEQNLNHDAMYWYRQDPGQGLRLIYYSQIVNDFQKGDIAEGYSVSREKKESFPLTVTSAQKNPTAFYLCASSIEFRSGNTIYFGEGSWLTVV.

This chain links TRBV27 with TRBJ1-1; D is undetermined. V lost 6 bases to trimming and J lost 5 bases, with 10 bases between them. Per germline, CDR1 MNHEY and CDR2 SMNVEV (reference sequence). The CDR3 spans 12 residues. CDR3 in DNA: TGTGCCAGCAGAATGGGTTTTACTGAAGCTTTCTTT. As protein: CASRMGFTEAFF.

The chain couples TRBV5-1 to TRBJ2-2, with 15 nucleotides matching TRBD2. Germline values: CDR1 SGHRS, CDR2 YFSETQ. The CDR3 is 18 amino acids. J was trimmed by 4 bases and V by 4 bases; bases with no gene match: 8. The chain's CDR3 is CASSMGLAGGPSTGELFF. In nucleotides, the CDR3 is TGCGCCAGCAGCATGGGACTAGCGGGAGGCCCCTCCACCGGGGAGCTGTTTTTT.

This chain links TRBV7-2 with TRBJ1-1; no reliable D call. V was shortened by 3 bases and J by 3 bases, with 11 bases between the two germline ends. The CDR3 has 14 residues. Germline V gene sequence: CDR1 SGHTA, CDR2 FQGNSA. CDR3 sequence: CASSLRGSDTEAFF. DNA for the CDR3: TGTGCCAGCAGCTTGAGAGGGTCTGACACTGAAGCTTTCTTT.

This clone came up once. The rearrangement uses TRBV7-9 and TRBJ1-2; weak D call: TRBD1 (5 bases). Trimming removed 6 bases at V and 7 bases at J, with 18 bases between. CDR3 size: 14 residues. Looked up from germline, CDR1 is SEHNR and CDR2 is FQNEAQ (reference sequence). The CDR3 sequence: CASSSGALGGGYTF. Written as DNA, the CDR3 is TGTGCCAGCAGTTCCGGGGCCCTCGGCGGTGGCTACACCTTC.

The gene calls are TRBV5-4 and TRBJ1-2; D gene unclear. V was clipped by 7 bases and J by 4 bases, with 17 bases between them. The CDR3 is made up of 14 amino acids. Germline CDR1 reads SGHNT; CDR2 reads YYREEE (reference sequence). The CDR3 spells CASGSSWVSYGYTF. The CDR3, as DNA: TGTGCCAGCGGTTCATCGTGGGTGTCCTATGGCTACACCTTC.